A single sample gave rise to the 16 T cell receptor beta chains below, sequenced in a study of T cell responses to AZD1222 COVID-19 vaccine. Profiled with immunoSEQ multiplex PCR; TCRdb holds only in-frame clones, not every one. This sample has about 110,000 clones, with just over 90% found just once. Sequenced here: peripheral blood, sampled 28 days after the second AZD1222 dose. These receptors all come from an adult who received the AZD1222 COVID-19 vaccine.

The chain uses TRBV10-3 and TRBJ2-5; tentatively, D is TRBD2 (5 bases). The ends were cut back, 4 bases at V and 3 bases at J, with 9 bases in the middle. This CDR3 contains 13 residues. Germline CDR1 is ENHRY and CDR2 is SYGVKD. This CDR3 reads CAISGRLKETQYF. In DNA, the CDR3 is TGTGCCATCAGTGGGAGGCTGAAAGAGACCCAGTACTTC.

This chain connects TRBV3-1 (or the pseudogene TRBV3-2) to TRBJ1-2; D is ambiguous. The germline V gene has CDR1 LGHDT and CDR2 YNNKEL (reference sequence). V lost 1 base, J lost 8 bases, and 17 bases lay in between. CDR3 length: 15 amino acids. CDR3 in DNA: TGTGCCAGCAGCCAAGGACTGCAGCCGCCGGGGGGCTACACCTTC. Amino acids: CASSQGLQPPGGYTF.

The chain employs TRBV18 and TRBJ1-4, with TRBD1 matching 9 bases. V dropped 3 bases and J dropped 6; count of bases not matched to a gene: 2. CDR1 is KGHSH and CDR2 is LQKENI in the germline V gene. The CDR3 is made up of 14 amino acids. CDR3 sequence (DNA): TGTGCCAGCTCACCGGGACAGGGAGATGAAAAACTGTTTTTT. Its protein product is CASSPGQGDEKLFF.

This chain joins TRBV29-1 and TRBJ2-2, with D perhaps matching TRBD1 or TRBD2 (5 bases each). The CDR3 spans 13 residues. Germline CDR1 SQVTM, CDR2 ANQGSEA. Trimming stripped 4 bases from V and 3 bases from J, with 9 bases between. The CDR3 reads CSVGRGYTGELFF. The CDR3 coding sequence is TGCAGCGTTGGTCGGGGCTACACCGGGGAGCTGTTTTTT.

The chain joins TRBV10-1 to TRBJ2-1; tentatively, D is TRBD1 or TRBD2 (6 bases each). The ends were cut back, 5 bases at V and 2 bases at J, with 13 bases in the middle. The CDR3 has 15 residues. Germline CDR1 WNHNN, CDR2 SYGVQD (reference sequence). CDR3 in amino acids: CASSHGGPPYNEQFF. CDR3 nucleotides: TGCGCCAGCAGTCATGGGGGGCCTCCCTACAATGAGCAGTTCTTC.

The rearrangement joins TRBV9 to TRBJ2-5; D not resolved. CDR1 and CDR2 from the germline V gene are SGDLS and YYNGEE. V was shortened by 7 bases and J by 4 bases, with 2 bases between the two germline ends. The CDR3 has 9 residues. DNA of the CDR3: TGTGCCAGCGGAGAGACCCAGTACTTC. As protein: CASGETQYF.

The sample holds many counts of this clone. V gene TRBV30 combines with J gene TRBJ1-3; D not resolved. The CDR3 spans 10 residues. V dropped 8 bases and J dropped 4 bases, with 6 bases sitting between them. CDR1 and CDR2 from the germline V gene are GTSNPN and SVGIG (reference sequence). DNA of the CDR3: TGTGCCGGCATCGGAAACACCATATATTTT. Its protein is CAGIGNTIYF.

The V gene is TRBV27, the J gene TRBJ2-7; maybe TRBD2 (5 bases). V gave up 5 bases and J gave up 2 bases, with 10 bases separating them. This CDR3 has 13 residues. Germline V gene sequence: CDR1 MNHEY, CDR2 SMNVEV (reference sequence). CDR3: CASSGEGTYEQYF. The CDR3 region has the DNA TGTGCCAGCAGTGGAGAGGGCACCTACGAGCAGTACTTC.

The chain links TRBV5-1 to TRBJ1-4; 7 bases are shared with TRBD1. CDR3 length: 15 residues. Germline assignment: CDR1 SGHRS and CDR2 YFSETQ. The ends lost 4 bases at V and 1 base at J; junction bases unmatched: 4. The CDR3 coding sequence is TGCGCCAGCAGCCAAACAGGGGAAACTAATGAAAAACTGTTTTTT. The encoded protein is CASSQTGETNEKLFF. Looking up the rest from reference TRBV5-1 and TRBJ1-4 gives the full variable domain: KAGVTQTPRYLIKTRGQQVTLSCSPISGHRSVSWYQQTPGQGLQFLFEYFSETQRNKGNFPGRFSGRQFSNSRSEMNVSTLELGDSALYLCASSQTGETNEKLFFGSGTQLSVL.

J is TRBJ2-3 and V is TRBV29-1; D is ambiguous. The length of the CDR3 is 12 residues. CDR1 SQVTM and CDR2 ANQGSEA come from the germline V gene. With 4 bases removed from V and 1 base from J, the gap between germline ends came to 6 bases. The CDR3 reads CSVADRTDTQYF. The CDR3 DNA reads TGCAGCGTTGCGGACCGCACAGATACGCAGTATTTT.

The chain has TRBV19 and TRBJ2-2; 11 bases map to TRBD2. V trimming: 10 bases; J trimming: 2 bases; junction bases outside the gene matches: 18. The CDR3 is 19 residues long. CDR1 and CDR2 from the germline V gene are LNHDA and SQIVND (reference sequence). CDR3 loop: CATQDPKPGLAANTGELFF. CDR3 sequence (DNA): TGTGCCACTCAGGACCCGAAGCCGGGACTAGCGGCTAACACCGGGGAGCTGTTTTTT.

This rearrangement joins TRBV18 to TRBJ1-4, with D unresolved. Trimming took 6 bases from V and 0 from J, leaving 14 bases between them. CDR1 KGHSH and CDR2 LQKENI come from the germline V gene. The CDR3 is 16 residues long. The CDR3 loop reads CASSLFQVATNEKLFF. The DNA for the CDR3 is TGTGCCAGCTCTCTTTTTCAGGTAGCAACTAATGAAAAACTGTTTTTT.

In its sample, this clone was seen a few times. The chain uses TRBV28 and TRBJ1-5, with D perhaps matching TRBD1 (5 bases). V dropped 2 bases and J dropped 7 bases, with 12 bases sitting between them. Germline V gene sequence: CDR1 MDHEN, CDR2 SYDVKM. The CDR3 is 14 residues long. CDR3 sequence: CASSLRRGGQPQHF. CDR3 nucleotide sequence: TGTGCCAGCAGTTTAAGAAGGGGAGGACAGCCCCAGCATTTT.

CDR3 in amino acids: CASRGDGGNTIYF. CDR3 sequence (DNA): TGTGCCAGCAGGGGGGACGGTGGAAACACCATATATTTT. J is TRBJ1-3 and V is TRBV12-3 or TRBV12-4, with D perhaps matching TRBD1 (5 bases). The germline V and J ends were trimmed by 6 bases and 3 bases, with 9 bases remaining between them. This CDR3 has 13 amino acids.

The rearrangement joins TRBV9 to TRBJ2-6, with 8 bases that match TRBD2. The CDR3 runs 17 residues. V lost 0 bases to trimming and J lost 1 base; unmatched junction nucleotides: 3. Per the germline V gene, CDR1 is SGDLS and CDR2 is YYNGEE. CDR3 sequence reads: CASSVGTSPSGANVLTF. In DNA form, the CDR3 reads TGTGCCAGCAGCGTAGGGACTAGCCCTTCTGGGGCCAACGTCCTGACTTTC.

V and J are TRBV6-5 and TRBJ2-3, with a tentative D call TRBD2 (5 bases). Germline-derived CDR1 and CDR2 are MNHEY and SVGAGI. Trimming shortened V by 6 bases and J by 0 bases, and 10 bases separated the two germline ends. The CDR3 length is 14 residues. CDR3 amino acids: CASSGLLSTDTQYF. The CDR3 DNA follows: TGTGCCAGCAGCGGACTGCTGAGCACAGATACGCAGTATTTT.